These 23 T cell receptor beta chains were all obtained from the same sample, sequenced in a study of blood T cell repertoires in COVID-19. TCRdb keeps only in-frame clones here, not all; method: immunoSEQ multiplex PCR. The sample has roughly 150,000 clones, 60% to 85% seen once. Input material: peripheral blood. The origin of the receptors is a man in his 70s with acute or convalescent COVID-19.

The rearrangement joins TRBV10-2 to TRBJ1-2, with no clear D. The CDR3 runs 15 residues. V lost 3 bases and J lost 8, with 19 bases in between. Germline V lookup: CDR1 WSHSY, CDR2 SAAADI. CDR3 region: CASSDRFGEGEGYTF. The CDR3 DNA sequence: TGCGCCAGCAGTGACAGGTTCGGGGAGGGAGAGGGCTACACCTTC.

The chain links TRBV6-5 to TRBJ1-1; D is ambiguous. Trimming took 6 bases from V and 4 from J, leaving 9 bases between them. Per germline, CDR1 MNHEY and CDR2 SVGAGI. CDR3 length: 12 amino acids. The CDR3 loop reads CASRDGLTEAFF. The CDR3 nucleotides are TGTGCCAGCAGGGACGGACTCACTGAAGCTTTCTTT.

The V gene is TRBV6-5, the J gene TRBJ2-7; no clear D. V was clipped by 8 bases and J by 2 bases, with 10 bases between them. Germline lookup yields CDR1 MNHEY and CDR2 SVGAGI. This CDR3 spans 12 amino acids. The chain's CDR3 is CASRTSAYEQYF. The DNA of the CDR3 is TGTGCCAGCCGAACCTCAGCCTACGAGCAGTACTTC.

This chain links TRBV7-2 with TRBJ1-1; TRBD1 might be the D (6 bases). Germline CDR1 and CDR2: SGHTA and FQGNSA. The ends were cut back, 7 bases at V and 1 base at J, with 16 bases in the middle. The CDR3 contains 15 residues. CDR3 DNA: TGTGCCAGCACGTTGAGGGGGGGGCCGAACACTGAAGCTTTCTTT. Protein product: CASTLRGGPNTEAFF.

The chain is built from TRBV6-5 and TRBJ1-4, with D maybe TRBD1 (5 bases). Trimming shortened V by 5 bases and J by 5 bases, and 15 bases separated the two germline ends. Looked up from germline, CDR1 is MNHEY and CDR2 is SVGAGI. This CDR3 is 15 amino acids long. CDR3 region: CASSRSGGFNEKLFF. CDR3 DNA: TGTGCCAGCAGTAGGTCCGGGGGATTCAATGAAAAACTGTTTTTT.

The chain joins TRBV28 to TRBJ2-1, with 10 bases aligning to TRBD1. Unmatched junction bases numbered 3, after V lost 0 bases and J lost 7 bases. This CDR3 has 15 amino acids. In germline, CDR1 is MDHEN, CDR2 SYDVKM. CDR3 sequence reads: CASSLWTGGSNEQFF. The DNA for the CDR3 is TGTGCCAGCAGTTTATGGACAGGGGGCTCTAATGAGCAGTTCTTC.

The chain recombines TRBV10-3 with TRBJ1-2, with 9 bases lining up with TRBD1. V was clipped by 6 bases and J by 11 bases; unmatched bases: 7. Per the germline V gene, CDR1 is ENHRY and CDR2 is SYGVKD. The CDR3 has 12 amino acids. The CDR3 reads CAIRADRGWYTF. DNA of the CDR3: TGTGCCATCAGGGCGGACAGGGGCTGGTACACCTTC.

This clone was seen a single time. V is TRBV7-9 and J is TRBJ2-1, with D tentatively TRBD1 (6 bases). V lost 2 bases and J 4 bases, leaving 12 bases between the germline ends. The CDR3 sequence is 15 residues long. Germline V gene data show CDR1 as SEHNR and CDR2 as FQNEAQ (reference sequence). The CDR3 DNA reads TGTGCCAGCAGCTTAAGCGCAGGGGAATACAATGAGCAGTTCTTC. As protein: CASSLSAGEYNEQFF.

The genes are TRBV7-9 and TRBJ2-2, with a possible D match to TRBD1 (6 bases). Between the trimmed V and J ends, which lost 8 bases and 6 bases, there was a span of 16 bases. Germline CDR1 reads SEHNR; CDR2 reads FQNEAQ (reference sequence). CDR3 length: 14 amino acids. In nucleotides, the CDR3 is TGTGCCAGCCACAGGGAGCAGGTGTCCGGGGAGCTGTTTTTT. Translated, it gives CASHREQVSGELFF.

This chain connects TRBV28 to TRBJ2-3; D remains unclear. CDR1 and CDR2 (germline): MDHEN, SYDVKM. The CDR3 runs to 15 residues. With 7 bases removed from V and 2 bases from J, the gap between germline ends came to 16 bases. The CDR3 loop reads CASTPGGSHTDTQYF. CDR3 sequence (DNA): TGTGCCAGCACCCCCGGCGGAAGTCACACAGATACGCAGTATTTT. The whole variable domain, remainder taken from reference TRBV28 and TRBJ2-3, is DVKVTQSSRYLVKRTGEKVFLECVQDMDHENMFWYRQDPGLGLRLIYFSYDVKMKEKGDIPEGYSVSREKKERFSLILESASTNQTSMYLCASTPGGSHTDTQYFGPGTRLTVL.

This chain joins TRBV5-1 and TRBJ2-6; D is perhaps TRBD2 (6 bases). Germline loops: CDR1 SGHRS, CDR2 YFSETQ. V shed 2 bases and J shed 0 bases, with 15 bases lying between them. The CDR3 is 18 amino acids. The CDR3 region is CASSLPRREGSGANVLTF. CDR3 bases: TGCGCCAGCAGCTTACCGCGGAGGGAAGGCTCTGGGGCCAACGTCCTGACTTTC.

The chain couples TRBV29-1 to TRBJ2-7, with 7 bases matching TRBD1. Trimming took 6 bases from V and 9 from J; bases not matched to a gene: 11. Germline CDR1 SQVTM, CDR2 ANQGSEA. This CDR3 is built from 12 residues. CDR3 residues: CSVVTGAIGQYF. The CDR3 DNA reads TGCAGCGTAGTAACAGGGGCCATAGGGCAGTACTTC.

The CDR3 nucleotides are TGTGCCACCAGTGATTCGGGACAGGGCTCCTACAATGAGCAGTTCTTC. Protein: CATSDSGQGSYNEQFF. This chain uses TRBV24-1 with TRBJ2-1; TRBD1 matches at 9 bases. V lost 2 bases, J lost 0 bases, and 1 base stayed unmatched. This CDR3 comprises 16 residues. Germline V lookup: CDR1 KGHDR, CDR2 SFDVKD.

This sequence joins TRBV6-4 and TRBJ2-6; 12 bases line up with TRBD2. The germline gives CDR1 MRHNA, CDR2 SNTAGT. CDR3 size: 18 residues. V lost 3 bases, J lost 2 bases, and 5 bases stayed unmatched. The chain's CDR3 is CASSDSSGGAAGANVLTF. In nucleotides, the CDR3 is TGTGCCAGCAGTGATTCTAGCGGGGGGGCGGCTGGGGCCAACGTCCTGACTTTC.

The rearrangement uses TRBV14 and TRBJ1-2, with D perhaps matching TRBD1 (5 bases). The germline CDR1 and CDR2 sequences are SGHDN and FVKESK. V shed 3 bases and J shed 4 bases, with 21 bases lying between them. This CDR3 has 17 residues. The DNA for the CDR3 is TGTGCCAGCAGCCATCTCGGGACTCGTACGACTTTCTATGGCTACACCTTC. It codes for CASSHLGTRTTFYGYTF.

The gene calls are TRBV7-2 and TRBJ1-3, with no clear D. Per the germline V gene, CDR1 is SGHTA and CDR2 is FQGNSA. This CDR3 has 14 residues. V lost 1 base and J lost 0, with 4 bases in between. The CDR3 DNA is TGTGCCAGCAGCTTAGGTCTCTCTGGAAACACCATATATTTT. Residues: CASSLGLSGNTIYF. Supplemented by reference TRBV7-2 and TRBJ1-3, the full variable domain reads GAGVSQSPSNKVTEKGKDVELRCDPISGHTALYWYRQSLGQGLEFLIYFQGNSAPDKSGLPSDRFSAERTGGSVSTLTIQRTQQEDSAVYLCASSLGLSGNTIYFGEGSWLTVV.

This clone was counted between two and nine times. V usage is TRBV12-3 or TRBV12-4 and J usage is TRBJ1-5; the D is unclear. The CDR3 is made up of 13 amino acids. V lost 6 bases to trimming and J lost 7 bases, with 13 bases between them. The CDR3 sequence: CASSLYIGQPQHF. In nucleotides, the CDR3 is TGTGCCAGCAGCCTCTACATCGGGCAGCCCCAGCATTTT.

There are a few counts of this clone. The genes are TRBV18 and TRBJ2-2; the D gene is possibly TRBD1 (6 bases). CDR1 is KGHSH and CDR2 is LQKENI in the germline V gene. The V and J ends lost 3 bases and 5 bases respectively, with 25 bases between them. This CDR3 has 19 residues. CDR3 sequence: CASSPYPATGQRNTGELFF. In DNA, the CDR3 is TGTGCCAGCTCACCCTACCCCGCGACAGGCCAACGAAATACCGGGGAGCTGTTTTTT.

V and J are TRBV3-1 (or the pseudogene TRBV3-2) and TRBJ1-2, with 8 bases lining up with TRBD1. From germline, CDR1 is LGHDT and CDR2 YNNKEL (reference sequence). With V trimmed by 4 bases and J by 8 bases, 6 bases remained unmatched. CDR3 length: 13 residues. As DNA, the CDR3 is TGTGCCAGCAGCCCCCAGGGGGCGGTAGGCTACACCTTC. Its protein product is CASSPQGAVGYTF.

The chain links TRBV2 to TRBJ1-5; TRBD1 agrees at 8 bases. The CDR3 sequence is 14 residues long. CDR1 is SNHLY and CDR2 is FYNNEI in the germline V gene. Losses at the gene ends were 7 bases for V and 1 base for J; bases not matched to a gene: 3. CDR3 sequence (DNA): TGTGCCAGCAACGGACAGGGAAGCAATCAGCCCCAGCATTTT. Its protein is CASNGQGSNQPQHF.

The J gene is TRBJ2-5, the V gene TRBV11-2, with TRBD2 matching 12 bases. The germline V gene has CDR1 SGHAT and CDR2 FQNNGV. This CDR3 spans 17 amino acids. V trimming: 0 bases; J trimming: 4 bases; junction bases outside the gene matches: 6. The CDR3 bases are TGTGCCAGCAGCTTAGATCGGGAACTAGCGGGAGGAGAGACCCAGTACTTC. It specifies CASSLDRELAGGETQYF.

The V call is TRBV28, the J call TRBJ1-5, with D possibly matching TRBD1 (6 bases). CDR3 size: 15 residues. CDR1 and CDR2 (germline): MDHEN, SYDVKM. V shed 6 bases and J shed 3 bases, with 15 bases lying between them. CDR3 loop: CASSSQGRTNQPQHF. The DNA of the CDR3 is TGTGCCAGCAGCTCACAGGGAAGGACCAATCAGCCCCAGCATTTT.

V and J are TRBV19 and TRBJ1-5, with 7 bases identical to TRBD1. Per the germline V gene, CDR1 is LNHDA and CDR2 is SQIVND (reference sequence). Trimming removed 9 bases from V and 3 bases from J; junction bases left unmatched: 11. The CDR3 sequence is 15 residues long. The CDR3 sequence: CASEGQAVLNQPQHF. The CDR3 DNA sequence: TGTGCCAGCGAAGGACAGGCCGTACTCAATCAGCCCCAGCATTTT.